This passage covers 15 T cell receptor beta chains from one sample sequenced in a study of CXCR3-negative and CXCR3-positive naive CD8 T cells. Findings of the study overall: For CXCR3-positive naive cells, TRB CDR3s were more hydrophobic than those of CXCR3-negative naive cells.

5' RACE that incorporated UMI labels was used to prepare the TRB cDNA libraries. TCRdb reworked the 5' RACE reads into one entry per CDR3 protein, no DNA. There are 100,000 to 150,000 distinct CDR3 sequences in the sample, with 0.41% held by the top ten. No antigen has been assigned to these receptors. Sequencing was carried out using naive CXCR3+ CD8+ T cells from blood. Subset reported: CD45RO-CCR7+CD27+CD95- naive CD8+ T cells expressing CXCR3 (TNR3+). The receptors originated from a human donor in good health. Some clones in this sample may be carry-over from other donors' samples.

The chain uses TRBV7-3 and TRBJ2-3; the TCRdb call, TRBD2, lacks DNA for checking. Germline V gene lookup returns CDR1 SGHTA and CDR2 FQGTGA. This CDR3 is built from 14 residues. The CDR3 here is CASSPWTSGDTQYF.

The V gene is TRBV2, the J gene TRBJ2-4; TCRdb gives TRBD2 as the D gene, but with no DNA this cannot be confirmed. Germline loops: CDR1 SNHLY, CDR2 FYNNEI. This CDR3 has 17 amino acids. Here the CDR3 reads CASSEYGGGLAKNIQYF.

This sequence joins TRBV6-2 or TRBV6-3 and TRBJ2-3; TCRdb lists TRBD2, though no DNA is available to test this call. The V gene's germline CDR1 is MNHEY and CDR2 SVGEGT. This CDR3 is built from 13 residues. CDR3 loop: CASRPSGFYTQYF.

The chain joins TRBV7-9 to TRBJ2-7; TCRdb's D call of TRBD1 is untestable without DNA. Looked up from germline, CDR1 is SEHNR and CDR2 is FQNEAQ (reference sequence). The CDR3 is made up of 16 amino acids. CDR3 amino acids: CASSLVAGQGIYEQYF.

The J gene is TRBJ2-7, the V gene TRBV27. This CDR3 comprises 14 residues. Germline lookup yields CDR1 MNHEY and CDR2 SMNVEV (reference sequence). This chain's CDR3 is CASSLRGVPYEQYF.

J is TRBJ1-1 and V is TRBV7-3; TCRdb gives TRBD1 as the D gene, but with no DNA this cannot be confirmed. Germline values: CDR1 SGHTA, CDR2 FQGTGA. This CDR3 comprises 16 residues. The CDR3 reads CASSNNPGPSGSEAFF.

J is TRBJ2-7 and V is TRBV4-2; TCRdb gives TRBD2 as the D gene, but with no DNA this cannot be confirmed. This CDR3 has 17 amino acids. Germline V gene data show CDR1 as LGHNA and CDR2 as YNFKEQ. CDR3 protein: CASSQDRGRPSSYEQYF.

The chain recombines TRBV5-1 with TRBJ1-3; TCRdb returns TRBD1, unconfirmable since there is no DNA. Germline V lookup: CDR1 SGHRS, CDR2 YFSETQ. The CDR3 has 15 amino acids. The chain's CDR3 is CASSLDAGAGNTIYF.

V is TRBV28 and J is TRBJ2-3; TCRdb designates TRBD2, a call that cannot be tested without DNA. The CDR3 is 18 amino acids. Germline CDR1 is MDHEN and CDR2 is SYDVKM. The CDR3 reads CASSSSGLAGGPLDTQYF.

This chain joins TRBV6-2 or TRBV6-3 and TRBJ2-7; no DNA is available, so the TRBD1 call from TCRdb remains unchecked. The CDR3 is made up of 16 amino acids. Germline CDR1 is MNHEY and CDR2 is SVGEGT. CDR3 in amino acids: CASSYSSRGTYYEQYF.

This CDR3 reads CASSVGRSTDTQYF. The rearrangement links TRBV9 to TRBJ2-3. The CDR3 has 14 amino acids. Germline V CDR1 and CDR2: SGDLS, YYNGEE.

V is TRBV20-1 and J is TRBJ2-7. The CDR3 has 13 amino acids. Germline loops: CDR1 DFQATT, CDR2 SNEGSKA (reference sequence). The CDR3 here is CSARDYLGWEQYF.

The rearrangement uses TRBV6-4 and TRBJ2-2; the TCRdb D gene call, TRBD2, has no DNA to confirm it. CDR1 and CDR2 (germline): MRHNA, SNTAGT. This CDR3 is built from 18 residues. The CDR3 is CASSDSTSGGAYTGELFF.

CDR3 protein: CASSSGLAVNNEQFF. V is TRBV4-1 and J is TRBJ2-1; as DNA is missing, the TRBD2 call by TCRdb cannot be tested. The length of the CDR3 is 15 residues. Germline CDR1 is MGHRA and CDR2 is YSYEKL.

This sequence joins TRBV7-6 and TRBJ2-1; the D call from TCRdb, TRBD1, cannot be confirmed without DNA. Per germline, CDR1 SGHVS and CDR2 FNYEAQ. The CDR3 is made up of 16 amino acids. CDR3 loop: CASSQRWGASYNEQFF.